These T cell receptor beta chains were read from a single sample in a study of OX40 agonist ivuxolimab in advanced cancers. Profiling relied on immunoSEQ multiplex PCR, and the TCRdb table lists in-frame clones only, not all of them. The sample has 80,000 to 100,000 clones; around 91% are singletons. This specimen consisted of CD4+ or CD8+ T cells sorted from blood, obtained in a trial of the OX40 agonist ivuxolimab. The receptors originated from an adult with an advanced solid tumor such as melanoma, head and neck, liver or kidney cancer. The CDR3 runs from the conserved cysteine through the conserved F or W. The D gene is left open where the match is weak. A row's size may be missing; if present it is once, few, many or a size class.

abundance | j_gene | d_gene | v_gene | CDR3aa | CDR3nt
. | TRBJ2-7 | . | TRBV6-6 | CASRPGLFGYEQYF | TGTGCCAGCAGACCTGGACTCTTCGGCTACGAGCAGTACTTC
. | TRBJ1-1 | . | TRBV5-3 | CARSPLMNTEAFF | TGTGCCAGAAGCCCACTCATGAACACTGAAGCTTTCTTT
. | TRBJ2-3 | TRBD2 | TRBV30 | CAWSLGLAGGPGFVDTQYF | TGTGCCTGGAGTCTAGGACTAGCGGGAGGGCCTGGCTTCGTAGATACGCAGTATTTT
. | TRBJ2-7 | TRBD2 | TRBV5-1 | CASSFLTSATYEQYF | TGCGCCAGCAGCTTTCTGACTAGCGCGACCTACGAGCAGTACTTC
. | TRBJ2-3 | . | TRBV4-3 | CASSQDGRAQSQYF | TGCGCCAGCAGCCAAGATGGAAGGGCCCAATCGCAGTATTTT
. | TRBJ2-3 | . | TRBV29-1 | CSVGPLGRSTDTQYF | TGCAGCGTTGGGCCCCTCGGGAGAAGCACAGATACGCAGTATTTT
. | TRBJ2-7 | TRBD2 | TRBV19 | CASSGRGLAEGYEQYF | TGTGCCAGTAGTGGCCGGGGACTAGCGGAAGGCTACGAGCAGTACTTC
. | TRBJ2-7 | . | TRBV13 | CASSLRGRSSYEQYF | TGTGCCAGCAGCTTAAGGGGAAGGAGCTCCTACGAGCAGTACTTC
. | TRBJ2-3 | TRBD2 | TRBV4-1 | CASSLSGTSGSGGTQYF | TGCGCCAGCAGCCTCTCAGGGACTAGCGGGAGCGGGGGTACGCAGTATTTT
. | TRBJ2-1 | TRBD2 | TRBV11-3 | CASSLRLADNEQFF | TGTGCCAGCAGCTTAAGACTAGCGGACAATGAGCAGTTCTTC
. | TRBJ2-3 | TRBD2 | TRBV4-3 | CASSQGASGFTDTQYF | TGCGCCAGCAGCCAGGGGGCTAGCGGGTTCACAGATACGCAGTATTTT
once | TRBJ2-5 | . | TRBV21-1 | CASSKLAEGEETQYF | TGTGCCAGCAGCAAACTGGCGGAGGGCGAGGAGACCCAGTACTTC
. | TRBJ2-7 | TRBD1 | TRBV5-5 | CASSLAGTGGWDEQYF | TGTGCCAGCAGCTTGGCTGGGACAGGGGGTTGGGACGAGCAGTACTTC
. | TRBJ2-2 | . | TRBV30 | CAWARLANTGELFF | TGTGCCTGGGCCCGTCTAGCGAACACCGGGGAGCTGTTTTTT
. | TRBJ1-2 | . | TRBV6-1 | CAIGNSGRYGYTF | TGTGCCATCGGCAACAGTGGCCGCTATGGCTACACCTTC
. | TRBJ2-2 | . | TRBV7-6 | CASSLGRTGELFF | TGTGCCAGCAGCTTAGGCAGAACCGGGGAGCTGTTTTTT
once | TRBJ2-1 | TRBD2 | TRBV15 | CATSSTGEGNEQFF | TGTGCCACCAGCAGTACGGGGGAGGGGAATGAGCAGTTCTTC
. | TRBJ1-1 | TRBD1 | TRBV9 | CASSVHRGTEAFF | TGTGCCAGCAGCGTACACAGGGGCACTGAAGCTTTCTTT
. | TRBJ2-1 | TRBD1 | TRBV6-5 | CASSYREGQGKQFF | TGTGCCAGCAGTTACCGCGAGGGACAGGGTAAGCAGTTCTTC
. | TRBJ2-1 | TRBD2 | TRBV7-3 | CASSFAAGAYNEQFF | TGTGCCAGCAGCTTCGCGGCGGGAGCTTACAATGAGCAGTTCTTC
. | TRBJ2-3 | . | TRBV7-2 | CASSKASAPDTQYF | TGTGCCAGCAGCAAGGCTAGCGCGCCAGATACGCAGTATTTT
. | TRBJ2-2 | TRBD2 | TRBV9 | CASSARILAGATGELFF | TGTGCCAGCAGCGCTCGGATACTAGCGGGAGCCACCGGGGAGCTGTTTTTT